A selection of T cell receptor beta chains follows, all from one sample in a study of blood T cell repertoires in COVID-19. The data were produced by immunoSEQ multiplex PCR, yet TCRdb's version contains in-frame clones alone and is incomplete. The table includes hundreds of thousands of clones, roughly 84% detected once. Sequencing input: peripheral blood. The receptors shown here come from a woman aged 80 or over with active or convalescent COVID-19. Both conserved end residues are part of each CDR3. D genes are given only for firm matches. Where a row states a size, it is once, few, many or the class of an expanded clone; other rows omit it.

cdr3_length: 11
clone_size: NA
j_call: TRBJ1-3
v_call: TRBV25-1
d_call: NA
cdr3_nt: TGTGCCAGCAGCGGGGGAAACACCATATATTTT
cdr3_aa: CASSGGNTIYF

cdr3_length: 15
clone_size: NA
j_call: TRBJ2-3
v_call: TRBV5-4
d_call: NA
cdr3_nt: TGTGCCAGCAGCTTGCCTAGCGCCCGGAAGGATACGCAGTATTTT
cdr3_aa: CASSLPSARKDTQYF

cdr3_length: 14
clone_size: once
j_call: TRBJ1-1
v_call: TRBV18
d_call: NA
cdr3_nt: TGTGCCAGCTCACCACCTTATAGAAACACTGAAGCTTTCTTT
cdr3_aa: CASSPPYRNTEAFF

cdr3_length: 13
clone_size: NA
j_call: TRBJ1-2
v_call: TRBV7-2
d_call: NA
cdr3_nt: TGTGCCAGCAGCTTTAATACTAACTATGGCTACACCTTC
cdr3_aa: CASSFNTNYGYTF

cdr3_length: 11
clone_size: NA
j_call: TRBJ2-3
v_call: TRBV20-1
d_call: NA
cdr3_nt: TGCAGTGCTAGTACGGAGGTCTCGCAGTATTTT
cdr3_aa: CSASTEVSQYF

cdr3_length: 14
clone_size: NA
j_call: TRBJ1-2
v_call: TRBV7-3
d_call: TRBD1
cdr3_nt: TGTGCCAGCAGCTTAGCAGGGGGAATGGTAGGCTACACCTTC
cdr3_aa: CASSLAGGMVGYTF

cdr3_length: 12
clone_size: NA
j_call: TRBJ2-7
v_call: TRBV6-6
d_call: NA
cdr3_nt: TGTGCCAGCTCGACACCTTCCTACGAGCAGTACTTC
cdr3_aa: CASSTPSYEQYF

cdr3_length: 14
clone_size: NA
j_call: TRBJ1-3
v_call: TRBV7-9
d_call: NA
cdr3_nt: TGTGCCAGCAGCTTCGGGTCAATAGGAAACACCATATATTTT
cdr3_aa: CASSFGSIGNTIYF

cdr3_length: 11
clone_size: once
j_call: TRBJ1-1
v_call: TRBV5-6
d_call: NA
cdr3_nt: TGTGCCAGCAGCTTGAGGAGTGAAGCTTTCTTT
cdr3_aa: CASSLRSEAFF

cdr3_length: 17
clone_size: NA
j_call: TRBJ2-3
v_call: TRBV28
d_call: TRBD2
cdr3_nt: TGTGCCAGCAGTTTCCCCACTAGCGGGAGAAGTGCAGATACGCAGTATTTT
cdr3_aa: CASSFPTSGRSADTQYF

cdr3_length: 15
clone_size: once
j_call: TRBJ2-7
v_call: TRBV9
d_call: TRBD1
cdr3_nt: TGTGCCAGCAGCGCGGGGGACAGGGGCGCATACGAGCAGTACTTC
cdr3_aa: CASSAGDRGAYEQYF

cdr3_length: 16
clone_size: NA
j_call: TRBJ2-5
v_call: TRBV7-2
d_call: NA
cdr3_nt: TGTGCCAGCAGCTTAGGTCGTGGGAGAGGACAAGAGACCCAGTACTTC
cdr3_aa: CASSLGRGRGQETQYF

cdr3_length: 14
clone_size: NA
j_call: TRBJ2-7
v_call: TRBV27
d_call: NA
cdr3_nt: TGTGCCAGCAAGGCGGGCCCCGCCTCCTACGAGCAGTACTTC
cdr3_aa: CASKAGPASYEQYF

cdr3_length: 18
clone_size: NA
j_call: TRBJ2-7
v_call: TRBV4-2
d_call: TRBD2
cdr3_nt: TGTGCCAGCAGCCAAGGGGATAGCGGGAGGGATAGAACCTACGAGCAGTACTTC
cdr3_aa: CASSQGDSGRDRTYEQYF

cdr3_length: 16
clone_size: NA
j_call: TRBJ1-2
v_call: TRBV6-5
d_call: TRBD1
cdr3_nt: TGTGCCAGCAGTTACCGAGGAGGACAGGGGTTCTATGGCTACACCTTC
cdr3_aa: CASSYRGGQGFYGYTF

cdr3_length: 16
clone_size: NA
j_call: TRBJ2-5
v_call: TRBV7-6
d_call: TRBD2
cdr3_nt: TGTGCCAGCAGCTTAGTAGCGGGAGGGCCGGGGGAGACCCAGTACTTC
cdr3_aa: CASSLVAGGPGETQYF

cdr3_length: 11
clone_size: NA
j_call: TRBJ2-7
v_call: TRBV7-2
d_call: NA
cdr3_nt: TGTGCCAGCAGCCGTTCCTACGAGCAGTACTTC
cdr3_aa: CASSRSYEQYF

cdr3_length: 16
clone_size: NA
j_call: TRBJ1-1
v_call: TRBV29-1
d_call: TRBD1
cdr3_nt: TGCAGCGTTGAACCTTGGCCGGGACAGGGTGTGACTGAAGCTTTCTTT
cdr3_aa: CSVEPWPGQGVTEAFF

cdr3_length: 16
clone_size: NA
j_call: TRBJ2-1
v_call: TRBV7-6
d_call: TRBD2
cdr3_nt: TGTGCCAGCAGCCGAGAATGGCGGGGGACTTCCAATGAGCAGTTCTTC
cdr3_aa: CASSREWRGTSNEQFF

cdr3_length: 15
clone_size: NA
j_call: TRBJ1-1
v_call: TRBV3-1/TRBV3-2
d_call: NA
cdr3_nt: TGTGCCAGCAGCCTGTTTGGCGGCTTGAACACTGAAGCTTTCTTT
cdr3_aa: CASSLFGGLNTEAFF

cdr3_length: 15
clone_size: NA
j_call: TRBJ2-7
v_call: TRBV18
d_call: NA
cdr3_nt: TGTGCCAGCTCACCAGGGTCACAGGGACCCCACGAGCAGTACTTC
cdr3_aa: CASSPGSQGPHEQYF

cdr3_length: 17
clone_size: NA
j_call: TRBJ1-4
v_call: TRBV25-1
d_call: TRBD1
cdr3_nt: TGTGCCAGCAGTGCCGGACAGGGTTTCGGATCTAGTGAAAAACTGTTTTTT
cdr3_aa: CASSAGQGFGSSEKLFF

cdr3_length: 14
clone_size: NA
j_call: TRBJ1-1
v_call: TRBV6-5
d_call: TRBD1
cdr3_nt: TGTGCCAGCAGACCCGGGACAGGGTTCGCTGAAGCTTTCTTT
cdr3_aa: CASRPGTGFAEAFF

cdr3_length: 16
clone_size: NA
j_call: TRBJ1-4
v_call: TRBV18
d_call: NA
cdr3_nt: TGTGCCAGCTCACCTCCGGGACAAGGGAGGGATGAAAAACTGTTTTTT
cdr3_aa: CASSPPGQGRDEKLFF

cdr3_length: 15
clone_size: NA
j_call: TRBJ1-2
v_call: TRBV5-1
d_call: NA
cdr3_nt: TGCGCCAGCAGCTTATATCGAGCAGACGGGGATGGCTACACCTTC
cdr3_aa: CASSLYRADGDGYTF

cdr3_length: 15
clone_size: NA
j_call: TRBJ1-2
v_call: TRBV6-1
d_call: TRBD1
cdr3_nt: TGTGCCAGCAGTGATTGGCAGGGGGTACTCTATGGCTACACCTTC
cdr3_aa: CASSDWQGVLYGYTF

cdr3_length: 16
clone_size: NA
j_call: TRBJ2-5
v_call: TRBV7-8
d_call: NA
cdr3_nt: TGTGCCAGCAGCTCACCGGGGGACTTTCGGGAGGAGACCCAGTACTTC
cdr3_aa: CASSSPGDFREETQYF

cdr3_length: 13
clone_size: NA
j_call: TRBJ2-7
v_call: TRBV25-1
d_call: NA
cdr3_nt: TGTGCCAGCAGTGAGCGAGCCGGGAAAGAGCAGTACTTC
cdr3_aa: CASSERAGKEQYF

cdr3_length: 14
clone_size: NA
j_call: TRBJ2-7
v_call: TRBV23-1
d_call: NA
cdr3_nt: TGCGCCAGCAGTCAATGTCCGGGGACCTACGAGCAGTACTTC
cdr3_aa: CASSQCPGTYEQYF

cdr3_length: 12
clone_size: NA
j_call: TRBJ2-7
v_call: TRBV18
d_call: NA
cdr3_nt: TGTGCCAGCTCCCCCGGGCGGGACGAGCAGTACTTC
cdr3_aa: CASSPGRDEQYF

cdr3_length: 14
clone_size: NA
j_call: TRBJ1-5
v_call: TRBV10-3
d_call: TRBD1
cdr3_nt: TGTGCCATCAGTGAGAGACAGGGGAATCAGCCCCAGCATTTT
cdr3_aa: CAISERQGNQPQHF

cdr3_length: 15
clone_size: once
j_call: TRBJ1-2
v_call: TRBV6-2/TRBV6-3
d_call: NA
cdr3_nt: TGTGCCAGCAGTTACCGCCAGGGTGTCGGCTATGGCTACACCTTC
cdr3_aa: CASSYRQGVGYGYTF

cdr3_length: 16
clone_size: NA
j_call: TRBJ1-2
v_call: TRBV19
d_call: TRBD1
cdr3_nt: TGTGCCAGTAGTACGGACGGGACAGGGCCTTCTTATGGCTACACCTTC
cdr3_aa: CASSTDGTGPSYGYTF

cdr3_length: 14
clone_size: NA
j_call: TRBJ2-7
v_call: TRBV15
d_call: TRBD1
cdr3_nt: TGTGCCACCAGCAGTCTTCGGGACAGGGGCGAGCAGTACTTC
cdr3_aa: CATSSLRDRGEQYF

cdr3_length: 15
clone_size: NA
j_call: TRBJ2-1
v_call: TRBV7-9
d_call: TRBD2
cdr3_nt: TGTGCCAGCAGCTTAAGGGCGGGAGGAAAGGGTGAGCAGTTCTTC
cdr3_aa: CASSLRAGGKGEQFF

cdr3_length: 15
clone_size: NA
j_call: TRBJ2-2
v_call: TRBV7-8
d_call: TRBD1
cdr3_nt: TGTGCCAGCAGCCGTCAGGGGGCGAGCACCGGGGAGCTGTTTTTT
cdr3_aa: CASSRQGASTGELFF

cdr3_length: 16
clone_size: NA
j_call: TRBJ2-2
v_call: TRBV7-2
d_call: TRBD2
cdr3_nt: TGTGCCAGCAGTGCCGGCGGGGGGGTTAACACCGGGGAGCTGTTTTTT
cdr3_aa: CASSAGGGVNTGELFF

cdr3_length: 15
clone_size: NA
j_call: TRBJ2-7
v_call: TRBV6-5
d_call: TRBD2
cdr3_nt: TGTGCCAGCAGTTACGCTCCTAGCGGGGGATACGAGCAGTACTTC
cdr3_aa: CASSYAPSGGYEQYF

cdr3_length: 15
clone_size: NA
j_call: TRBJ2-7
v_call: TRBV7-2
d_call: TRBD1
cdr3_nt: TGTGCCAGCAGCTTAAACAGGGGCGATTGGTACGAGCAGTACTTC
cdr3_aa: CASSLNRGDWYEQYF

cdr3_length: 11
clone_size: NA
j_call: TRBJ2-5
v_call: TRBV18
d_call: NA
cdr3_nt: TGTGCCAGCTCACCGCAGGAGACCCAGTACTTC
cdr3_aa: CASSPQETQYF

cdr3_length: 11
clone_size: NA
j_call: TRBJ1-1
v_call: TRBV29-1
d_call: NA
cdr3_nt: TGCAGCGTGGGGAGGGTCCAAGAAGCTTTCTTT
cdr3_aa: CSVGRVQEAFF

cdr3_length: 16
clone_size: NA
j_call: TRBJ2-1
v_call: TRBV13
d_call: NA
cdr3_nt: TGTGCCAGCAGCTTTTCTAGCGATAGCTCCTACAATGAGCAGTTCTTC
cdr3_aa: CASSFSSDSSYNEQFF

cdr3_length: 16
clone_size: NA
j_call: TRBJ1-3
v_call: TRBV11-2
d_call: NA
cdr3_nt: TGTGCCAGCGGGCCTATTGCGGGGGGTGTTGGAAACACCATATATTTT
cdr3_aa: CASGPIAGGVGNTIYF

cdr3_length: 16
clone_size: NA
j_call: TRBJ2-3
v_call: TRBV6-1
d_call: TRBD1
cdr3_nt: TGTGCCAGCAGTGGCGACAGGGGGGCTAGAACAGATACGCAGTATTTT
cdr3_aa: CASSGDRGARTDTQYF

cdr3_length: 14
clone_size: NA
j_call: TRBJ2-1
v_call: TRBV5-1
d_call: NA
cdr3_nt: TGCGCCAGCAACCGACTGGGCTCCTACAATGAGCAGTTCTTC
cdr3_aa: CASNRLGSYNEQFF

cdr3_length: 15
clone_size: NA
j_call: TRBJ2-7
v_call: TRBV6-5
d_call: TRBD1
cdr3_nt: TGTGCCAGCAGTCGGAGACAGGGACGTTCCTACGAGCAGTACTTC
cdr3_aa: CASSRRQGRSYEQYF

cdr3_length: 16
clone_size: once
j_call: TRBJ2-2
v_call: TRBV5-4
d_call: TRBD2
cdr3_nt: TGTGCCAGCAGCTTGTTACGGGAGGCTAACACCGGGGAGCTGTTTTTT
cdr3_aa: CASSLLREANTGELFF

cdr3_length: 15
clone_size: NA
j_call: TRBJ1-2
v_call: TRBV7-2
d_call: TRBD1
cdr3_nt: TGTGCCAGCAGCCCAGGGGGGACACTCGCCTATGGCTACACCTTC
cdr3_aa: CASSPGGTLAYGYTF

cdr3_length: 14
clone_size: NA
j_call: TRBJ2-3
v_call: TRBV27
d_call: TRBD2
cdr3_nt: TGTGCCAGCAGGGGACTAAGGGGCCCAGATACGCAGTATTTT
cdr3_aa: CASRGLRGPDTQYF

cdr3_length: 13
clone_size: NA
j_call: TRBJ2-2
v_call: TRBV11-2
d_call: NA
cdr3_nt: TGTGCCAGCAGCTTAGACAGGTCGTGGGAGCTGTTTTTT
cdr3_aa: CASSLDRSWELFF

cdr3_length: 18
clone_size: NA
j_call: TRBJ2-3
v_call: TRBV5-1
d_call: TRBD2
cdr3_nt: TGCGCCAGCAGCCGTCAGACTAGCGGGAGACCCACTCCAGATACGCAGTATTTT
cdr3_aa: CASSRQTSGRPTPDTQYF